This is a list of T cell receptor beta chains from one sample in a study of blood T cell repertoires in COVID-19. The table came from immunoSEQ multiplex PCR; TCRdb's copy has only in-frame clones and leaves some out. The data contain approximately 200,000 clones, approximately 86% of them singletons. Material for sequencing was PBMCs or T cells enriched from blood (not recorded which). The receptors come from a woman aged 25 to 39 who had recovered from COVID-19. Both conserved end residues are part of each CDR3. D genes are given only for firm matches. The size entry is marked missing in some rows and otherwise reads once, few, many or a size class.

clone size: .; J gene: TRBJ1-2; D gene: .; V gene: TRBV6-5; CDR3 protein: CASSRGEGNRYTF; CDR3 DNA: TGTGCCAGCAGTCGGGGTGAGGGAAATCGCTACACCTTC
clone size: .; J gene: TRBJ1-3; D gene: .; V gene: TRBV2; CDR3 protein: CATRQGNTIYF; CDR3 DNA: TGTGCCACTCGACAGGGAAACACCATATATTTT
clone size: .; J gene: TRBJ2-1; D gene: .; V gene: TRBV3-1/TRBV3-2; CDR3 protein: CASSQVLSNEQFF; CDR3 DNA: TGTGCCAGCAGCCAAGTCCTGTCCAATGAGCAGTTCTTC
clone size: .; J gene: TRBJ1-1; D gene: .; V gene: TRBV18; CDR3 protein: CASSPTGREYLMNTEAFF; CDR3 DNA: TGTGCCAGCTCACCTACGGGCAGGGAATATCTCATGAACACTGAAGCTTTCTTT
clone size: .; J gene: TRBJ2-1; D gene: TRBD2; V gene: TRBV2; CDR3 protein: CASSEVGAASGIYNEQFF; CDR3 DNA: TGTGCCAGCAGTGAAGTGGGCGCGGCTAGCGGAATCTACAATGAGCAGTTCTTC
clone size: .; J gene: TRBJ2-4; D gene: .; V gene: TRBV10-3; CDR3 protein: CAISEADSSKNIQYF; CDR3 DNA: TGTGCCATCAGTGAGGCGGACTCGTCCAAAAACATTCAGTACTTC
clone size: .; J gene: TRBJ2-7; D gene: .; V gene: TRBV7-2; CDR3 protein: CASSLGGQGYEQYF; CDR3 DNA: TGTGCCAGCAGCTTAGGGGGCCAGGGGTACGAGCAGTACTTC
clone size: few; J gene: TRBJ2-7; D gene: .; V gene: TRBV6-5; CDR3 protein: CASSLEQSYEQYF; CDR3 DNA: TGTGCCAGCAGTTTGGAACAGTCCTACGAGCAGTACTTC
clone size: few; J gene: TRBJ1-1; D gene: TRBD1; V gene: TRBV11-3; CDR3 protein: CASSTQGQGMNTEAFF; CDR3 DNA: TGTGCCAGCAGCACCCAGGGACAGGGGATGAACACTGAAGCTTTCTTT
clone size: once; J gene: TRBJ2-1; D gene: TRBD2; V gene: TRBV6-2/TRBV6-3; CDR3 protein: CASSYLAGVYNEQFF; CDR3 DNA: TGTGCCAGCAGCTATCTAGCGGGAGTCTACAATGAGCAGTTCTTC
clone size: .; J gene: TRBJ2-1; D gene: TRBD1; V gene: TRBV18; CDR3 protein: CASSPQGAGTYNEQFF; CDR3 DNA: TGTGCCAGCTCACCACAGGGGGCGGGTACCTACAATGAGCAGTTCTTC
clone size: .; J gene: TRBJ1-1; D gene: .; V gene: TRBV20-1; CDR3 protein: CSASQGNPEAFF; CDR3 DNA: TGCAGTGCTAGTCAGGGGAACCCTGAAGCTTTCTTT
clone size: .; J gene: TRBJ2-5; D gene: .; V gene: TRBV6-1; CDR3 protein: CASSEGGSQETQYF; CDR3 DNA: TGTGCCAGCAGTGAAGGAGGCAGCCAAGAGACCCAGTACTTC
clone size: .; J gene: TRBJ2-7; D gene: TRBD2; V gene: TRBV15; CDR3 protein: CATSSPGTSGRAGYEQYF; CDR3 DNA: TGTGCCACCAGCAGTCCCGGGACTAGCGGGAGGGCCGGCTACGAGCAGTACTTC
clone size: .; J gene: TRBJ1-1; D gene: .; V gene: TRBV12-3/TRBV12-4; CDR3 protein: CASSRQGNTEAFF; CDR3 DNA: TGTGCCAGCAGTCGTCAGGGGAACACTGAAGCTTTCTTT
clone size: .; J gene: TRBJ2-1; D gene: .; V gene: TRBV27; CDR3 protein: CASSRSGTVPSEQFF; CDR3 DNA: TGTGCCAGCAGTAGATCCGGGACTGTTCCCTCGGAGCAGTTCTTC